The clone carrying this T cell receptor (beta chain) was recorded a few times. The data were obtained in a study of early T cells in non-severe SARS-CoV-2 infection. V was pared by 8 bases and J by 6 bases, with 14 bases of the junction left unmatched. The CDR3 is 15 amino acids. Germline CDR1 reads SQVTM; CDR2 reads ANQGSEA. Individual cDNA molecules each received unique molecular identifiers attached to them. Via MiXCR, TCRdb re-called the 5' RACE reads, giving one row per CDR3 protein. In the table there are some 61,000 distinct CDR3 sequences, about a tenth of which are singletons. Sequencing was done on a sample of whole blood. The chain combines TRBV29-1 with TRBJ2-2; 8 bases align to TRBD1. The sequence was obtained from an adult who was a healthcare worker with PCR-confirmed SARS-CoV-2 infection or an uninfected control (not recorded which). The DNA of the CDR3 is TGCAGCAACAAACAAAGACAGGGGCCCCCCGGGGAGCTGTTTTTT. It codes for CSNKQRQGPPGELFF.